The clone carrying this TCR beta chain was detected only a few times. What it binds is unknown. The sample comes from a study of identical twins. Points from the study as a whole: Zero-insertion findings could be partly confounded by invariant cells (MAIT and iNKT cells).

TCRdb analysed the 5' RACE reads with MiXCR anew, one entry per CDR3 protein. The sample consists of around 960,000 distinct CDR3 sequences, 10% to 15% of them appearing once. The same sample was also studied in work on yellow fever vaccine responses in identical twins.

This receptor was taken from a woman younger than 35 in good health. Sample: PBMCs.

The CDR3 bases are TGTGCCAGCAGCCTTGGCAGGATTCACTACGAGCAGTACTTC. This gives the protein CASSLGRIHYEQYF. The V and J genes are TRBV4-2 and TRBJ2-7; D ambiguous. The V end lost 4 bases, the J end lost 3 bases, and 13 bases lay between the germline ends. CDR1 LGHNA and CDR2 YNFKEQ come from the germline V gene. CDR3 length: 14 amino acids.